These T cell receptor beta chains were read from a single sample in a study of T cell responses to AZD1222 COVID-19 vaccine. Clones were sequenced by immunoSEQ multiplex PCR, and TCRdb holds only the in-frame ones, with some missing. The sample has approximately 110,000 clones, more than 80% seen once. The source material was peripheral blood, sampled on day 0 of AZD1222 vaccination. The receptors come from an adult in good health. CDR3s include the opening cysteine and the closing phenylalanine or tryptophan. The D gene is left open where the match is weak. Only some rows state a clone size, as once, few, many or a class for expanded clones.

.	12	.	TRBV19	TRBJ1-5	CASSPRVGGRHF	TGTGCCAGTAGTCCGAGGGTCGGGGGGCGGCATTTT
TRBD1	14	.	TRBV11-2	TRBJ2-7	CASSTRQGSYEQYF	TGTGCCAGCAGCACCCGACAGGGGAGCTACGAGCAGTACTTC
TRBD2	18	once	TRBV5-1	TRBJ2-1	CASSLGTSGGSSYNEQFF	TGCGCCAGCAGCTTGGGGACTAGCGGGGGTAGCTCCTACAATGAGCAGTTCTTC
TRBD1	15	.	TRBV6-6	TRBJ2-7	CASVTGGGGSYEQYF	TGTGCCAGCGTTACAGGGGGCGGAGGGTCCTACGAGCAGTACTTC
.	12	.	TRBV28	TRBJ1-2	CASKPRDYGYTF	TGTGCCAGCAAACCTCGGGACTATGGCTACACCTTC
.	14	.	TRBV13	TRBJ1-4	CASSVIATNEKLFF	TGTGCCAGCAGCGTGATTGCAACTAATGAAAAACTGTTTTTT
TRBD2	14	.	TRBV11-2	TRBJ2-5	CASSSSSGGETQYF	TGTGCCAGCAGCTCGAGTAGCGGGGGAGAGACCCAGTACTTC
.	15	.	TRBV2	TRBJ2-3	CASSEQGVIPDTQYF	TGTGCCAGCAGTGAACAAGGGGTAATCCCAGATACGCAGTATTTT
.	11	.	TRBV5-6	TRBJ2-7	CASSFSNEQYF	TGTGCCAGCAGCTTTTCTAACGAGCAGTACTTC
TRBD2	15	.	TRBV4-2	TRBJ2-5	CASSRERGGQETQYF	TGTGCCAGCAGCAGGGAGCGGGGGGGCCAAGAGACCCAGTACTTC
TRBD1	17	.	TRBV16	TRBJ2-1	CASSQGYDRDPYNEQFF	TGTGCCAGCAGCCAAGGGTACGACAGGGATCCATACAATGAGCAGTTCTTC
.	15	once	TRBV7-8	TRBJ2-7	CASSLGWSQFYEQYF	TGTGCCAGCAGCTTAGGGTGGAGCCAGTTCTACGAGCAGTACTTC
.	13	.	TRBV19	TRBJ1-5	CASSIPGNQPQHF	TGTGCCAGTAGTATTCCCGGCAATCAGCCCCAGCATTTT
.	18	.	TRBV25-1	TRBJ2-2	CASSATRPKGMYTGELFF	TGTGCCAGCAGTGCTACGCGCCCGAAAGGGATGTACACCGGGGAGCTGTTTTTT
.	12	few	TRBV28	TRBJ2-5	CASNSYQETQYF	TGTGCCAGCAACAGTTACCAAGAGACCCAGTACTTC
.	15	.	TRBV30	TRBJ1-6	CAWSVQRLGPSPLHF	TGTGCCTGGAGTGTACAACGGCTGGGGCCTTCACCCCTCCACTTT
.	15	.	TRBV18	TRBJ2-5	CASSPGGGGKETQYF	TGTGCCAGCTCACCCGGGGGAGGCGGTAAAGAGACCCAGTACTTC
TRBD2	15	.	TRBV24-1	TRBJ2-3	CATMGGGLSTDTQYF	TGTGCCACCATGGGCGGGGGACTGAGCACAGATACGCAGTATTTT
.	14	.	TRBV30	TRBJ1-3	CAWRPRSSGNTIYF	TGTGCCTGGAGGCCAAGGAGCTCTGGAAACACCATATATTTT
.	21	many	TRBV10-1	TRBJ1-3	CASILIQDRLHYRSSGNTIYF	TGCGCCAGCATCCTCATCCAAGACAGGCTGCACTACCGAAGCTCTGGAAACACCATATATTTT
TRBD2	13	.	TRBV5-1	TRBJ2-7	CASSSLAGVEQYF	TGCGCCAGCAGCTCGTTAGCGGGGGTCGAGCAGTACTTC
TRBD2	17	few	TRBV7-2	TRBJ2-1	CASSLASGSLGYNEQFF	TGTGCCAGCAGCTTAGCTAGCGGGAGTTTGGGCTACAATGAGCAGTTCTTC
.	12	.	TRBV10-2	TRBJ1-1	CASSSMNTEAFF	TGCGCCAGCAGCTCCATGAACACTGAAGCTTTCTTT
.	15	.	TRBV12-5	TRBJ2-2	CASGLGSGNTGELFF	TGTGCTAGTGGTTTGGGGTCCGGGAACACCGGGGAGCTGTTTTTT
TRBD1	16	.	TRBV7-9	TRBJ1-6	CASSPALAGGRSPLHF	TGTGCCAGCAGCCCAGCTTTAGCAGGGGGGCGTTCACCCCTCCACTTT
.	15	.	TRBV3-1/TRBV3-2	TRBJ1-5	CASSLTQGGDQPQHF	TGTGCCAGCAGCCTCACACAGGGAGGAGATCAGCCCCAGCATTTT
.	14	.	TRBV5-1	TRBJ2-2	CASSLVFRAGELFF	TGCGCCAGCAGCTTGGTTTTCCGCGCCGGGGAGCTGTTTTTT
TRBD1	15	.	TRBV7-9	TRBJ1-5	CASSSGGLHNQPQHF	TGTGCCAGCAGTTCAGGGGGCCTACATAATCAGCCCCAGCATTTT
TRBD1	16	.	TRBV6-5	TRBJ1-2	CASSYSRTGGGYGYTF	TGTGCCAGCAGTTACTCGAGGACAGGGGGGGGCTATGGCTACACCTTC
TRBD2	14	.	TRBV4-2	TRBJ2-7	CASSHGREGREQYF	TGTGCCAGCAGCCATGGGCGGGAGGGACGCGAGCAGTACTTC
TRBD1	13	.	TRBV10-3	TRBJ1-2	CAISPTGVYGYTF	TGTGCCATCAGTCCGACAGGGGTCTATGGCTACACCTTC
.	16	.	TRBV21-1	TRBJ2-5	CASREVGSGPRETQYF	TGTGCCAGCAGGGAAGTGGGTTCCGGACCAAGAGAGACCCAGTACTTC
.	13	.	TRBV24-1	TRBJ1-2	CATSDFSTGTISF	TGTGCCACCAGTGATTTTTCCACGGGAACTATCTCCTTC